This paragraph reports one T cell receptor (beta chain). Other DNA sequences in the sample encode the same CDR3. The CDR3 is made up of 14 amino acids. CDR1 is SGHAT and CDR2 is FQNNGV in the germline V gene. Trimming at V came to 5 bases and at J to 3 bases, leaving 7 bases not matched to a gene. These data originate in a study of shared clonotypes between healthy human individuals. Libraries were prepared by immunoSEQ multiplex PCR; TCRdb keeps only in-frame clonotypes and omits some of them. Of about a million clones in the sample, about 76% were seen once. The chain has TRBV11-2 and TRBJ2-7; TRBD1 agrees at 7 bases. The sample comprised memory CD4+ T cells sorted from blood. The subset was: CD45RA-negative fraction. The clonotype comes from a man between 18 and 35 years old in good health. CDR3 residues: CASSLDRAGYEQYF. The CDR3 region has the DNA TGTGCCAGCAGCCTCGACAGGGCGGGCTACGAGCAGTACTTC.